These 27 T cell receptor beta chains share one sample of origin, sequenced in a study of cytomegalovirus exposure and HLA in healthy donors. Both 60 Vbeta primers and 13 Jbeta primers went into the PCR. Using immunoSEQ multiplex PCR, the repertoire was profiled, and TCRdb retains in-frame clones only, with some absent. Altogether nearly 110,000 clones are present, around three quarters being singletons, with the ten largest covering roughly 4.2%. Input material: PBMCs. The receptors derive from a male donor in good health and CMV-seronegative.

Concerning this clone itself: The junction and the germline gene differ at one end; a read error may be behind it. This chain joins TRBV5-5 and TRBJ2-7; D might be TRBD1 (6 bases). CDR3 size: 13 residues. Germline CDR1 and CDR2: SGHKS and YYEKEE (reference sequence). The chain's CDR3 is CASRRDMTYEQYF. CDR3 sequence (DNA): TGTGCCAGCAGACGGGACATGACATACGAACAGTACTTC.

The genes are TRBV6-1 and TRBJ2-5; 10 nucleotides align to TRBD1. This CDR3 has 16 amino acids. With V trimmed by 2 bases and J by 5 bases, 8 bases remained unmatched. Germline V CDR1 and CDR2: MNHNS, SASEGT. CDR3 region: CASSERQGAPRETQYF. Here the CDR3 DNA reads TGTGCCAGCAGTGAAAGACAGGGGGCGCCGAGGGAGACCCAGTACTTC.

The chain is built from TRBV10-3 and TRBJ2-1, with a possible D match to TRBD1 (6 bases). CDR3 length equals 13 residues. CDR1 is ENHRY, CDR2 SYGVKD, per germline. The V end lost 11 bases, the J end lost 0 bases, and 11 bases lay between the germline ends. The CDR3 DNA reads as TGTGCCGCGCAGGACAGCTCCTACAATGAGCAGTTCTTC. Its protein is CAAQDSSYNEQFF.

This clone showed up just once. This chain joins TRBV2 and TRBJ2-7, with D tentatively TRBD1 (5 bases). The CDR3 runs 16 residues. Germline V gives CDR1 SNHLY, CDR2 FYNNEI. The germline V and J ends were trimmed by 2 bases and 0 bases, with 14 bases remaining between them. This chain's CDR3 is CASSENRQRSSYEQYF. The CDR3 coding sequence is TGTGCCAGCAGTGAAAACCGACAGAGGAGCTCCTACGAGCAGTACTTC. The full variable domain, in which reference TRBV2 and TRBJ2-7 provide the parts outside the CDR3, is EPEVTQTPSHQVTQMGQEVILRCVPISNHLYFYWYRQILGQKVEFLVSFYNNEISEKSEIFDDQFSVERPDGSNFTLKIRSTKLEDSAMYFCASSENRQRSSYEQYFGPGTRLTVT.

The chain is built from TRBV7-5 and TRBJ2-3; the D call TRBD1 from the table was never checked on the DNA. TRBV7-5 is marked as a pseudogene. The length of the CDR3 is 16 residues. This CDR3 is CARSRYRDRRTDTQYF. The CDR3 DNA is TGTGCCAGAAGCAGATACCGGGACAGACGGACAGATACGCAGTATTTT.

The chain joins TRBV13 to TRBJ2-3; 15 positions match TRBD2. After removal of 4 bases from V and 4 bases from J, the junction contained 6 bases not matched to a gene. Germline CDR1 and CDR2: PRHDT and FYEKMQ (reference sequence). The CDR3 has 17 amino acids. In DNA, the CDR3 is TGTGCCAGCAGCTCCGGGACTAGCGGGAGGTTCGCAGATACGCAGTATTTT. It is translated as CASSSGTSGRFADTQYF. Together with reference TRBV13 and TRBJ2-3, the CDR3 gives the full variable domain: AAGVIQSPRHLIKEKRETATLKCYPIPRHDTVYWYQQGPGQDPQFLISFYEKMQSDKGSIPDRFSAQQFSDYHSELNMSSLELGDSALYFCASSSGTSGRFADTQYFGPGTRLTVL.

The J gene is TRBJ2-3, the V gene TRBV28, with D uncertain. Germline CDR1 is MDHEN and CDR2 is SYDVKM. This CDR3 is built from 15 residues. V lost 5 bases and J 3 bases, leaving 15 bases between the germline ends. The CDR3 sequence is CASSPPMRLTDTQYF. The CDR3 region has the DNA TGTGCCAGCAGTCCCCCGATGAGATTGACAGATACGCAGTATTTT. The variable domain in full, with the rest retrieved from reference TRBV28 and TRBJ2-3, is DVKVTQSSRYLVKRTGEKVFLECVQDMDHENMFWYRQDPGLGLRLIYFSYDVKMKEKGDIPEGYSVSREKKERFSLILESASTNQTSMYLCASSPPMRLTDTQYFGPGTRLTVL.

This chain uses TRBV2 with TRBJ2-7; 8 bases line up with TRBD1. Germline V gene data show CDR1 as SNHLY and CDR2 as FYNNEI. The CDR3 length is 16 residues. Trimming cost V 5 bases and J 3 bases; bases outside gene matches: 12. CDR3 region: CASSSGGPQRIYEQYF. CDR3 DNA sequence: TGTGCCAGCAGTTCAGGGGGCCCGCAACGAATCTACGAGCAGTACTTC. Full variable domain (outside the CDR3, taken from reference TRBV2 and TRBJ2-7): EPEVTQTPSHQVTQMGQEVILRCVPISNHLYFYWYRQILGQKVEFLVSFYNNEISEKSEIFDDQFSVERPDGSNFTLKIRSTKLEDSAMYFCASSSGGPQRIYEQYFGPGTRLTVT.

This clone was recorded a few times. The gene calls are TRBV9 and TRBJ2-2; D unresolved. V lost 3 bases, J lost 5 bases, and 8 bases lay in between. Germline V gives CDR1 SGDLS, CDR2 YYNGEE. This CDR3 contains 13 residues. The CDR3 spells CASSAPLTGELFF. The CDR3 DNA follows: TGTGCCAGCAGCGCCCCCCTTACCGGGGAGCTGTTTTTT.

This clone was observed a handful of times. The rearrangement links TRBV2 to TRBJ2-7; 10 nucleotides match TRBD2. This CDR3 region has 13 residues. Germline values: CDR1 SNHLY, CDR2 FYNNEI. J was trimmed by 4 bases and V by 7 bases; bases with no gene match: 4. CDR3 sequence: CASIASGRYEQYF. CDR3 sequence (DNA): TGTGCCAGCATAGCTAGCGGGAGATACGAGCAGTACTTC.

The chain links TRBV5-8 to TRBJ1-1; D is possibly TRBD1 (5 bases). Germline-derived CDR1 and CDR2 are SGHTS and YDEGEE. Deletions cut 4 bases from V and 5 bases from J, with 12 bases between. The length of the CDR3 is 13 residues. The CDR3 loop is CASSLRGSTEAFF. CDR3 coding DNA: TGTGCCAGCAGCCTTAGGGGAAGTACTGAAGCTTTCTTT. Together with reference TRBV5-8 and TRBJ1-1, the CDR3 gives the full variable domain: EAGVTQSPTHLIKTRGQQATLRCSPISGHTSVYWYQQALGLGLQFLLWYDEGEERNRGNFPPRFSGRQFPNYSSELNVNALELEDSALYLCASSLRGSTEAFFGQGTRLTVV.

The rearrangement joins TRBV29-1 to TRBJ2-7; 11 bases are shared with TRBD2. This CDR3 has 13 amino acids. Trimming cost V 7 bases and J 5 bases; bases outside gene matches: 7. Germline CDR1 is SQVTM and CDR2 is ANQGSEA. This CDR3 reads CSATSGGWNEQYF. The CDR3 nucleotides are TGCAGCGCAACTAGCGGGGGTTGGAACGAGCAGTACTTC.

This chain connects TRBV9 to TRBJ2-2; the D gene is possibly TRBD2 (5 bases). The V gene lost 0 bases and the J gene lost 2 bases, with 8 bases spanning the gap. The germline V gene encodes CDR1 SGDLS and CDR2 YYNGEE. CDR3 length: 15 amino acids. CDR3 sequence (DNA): TGTGCCAGCAGCGTAGAGGCGGGCAACACCGGGGAGCTGTTTTTT. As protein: CASSVEAGNTGELFF.

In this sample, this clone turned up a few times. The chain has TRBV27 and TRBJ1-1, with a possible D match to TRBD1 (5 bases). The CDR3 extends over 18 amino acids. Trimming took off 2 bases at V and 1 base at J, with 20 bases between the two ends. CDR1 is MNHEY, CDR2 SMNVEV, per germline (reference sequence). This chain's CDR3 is CASSLGRVGVPRNTEAFF. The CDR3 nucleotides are TGTGCCAGCAGTTTAGGCAGGGTTGGCGTTCCAAGGAACACTGAAGCTTTCTTT.

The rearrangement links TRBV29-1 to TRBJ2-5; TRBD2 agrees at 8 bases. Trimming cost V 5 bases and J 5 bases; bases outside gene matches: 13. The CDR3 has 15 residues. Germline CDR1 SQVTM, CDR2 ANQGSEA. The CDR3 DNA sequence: TGCAGCGTTCCTCTTTGGACTAGCCGGCGGGAGACCCAGTACTTC. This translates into CSVPLWTSRRETQYF. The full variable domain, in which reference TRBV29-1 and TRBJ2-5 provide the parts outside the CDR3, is SAVISQKPSRDICQRGTSLTIQCQVDSQVTMMFWYRQQPGQSLTLIATANQGSEATYESGFVIDKFPISRPNLTFSTLTVSNMSPEDSSIYLCSVPLWTSRRETQYFGPGTRLLVL.

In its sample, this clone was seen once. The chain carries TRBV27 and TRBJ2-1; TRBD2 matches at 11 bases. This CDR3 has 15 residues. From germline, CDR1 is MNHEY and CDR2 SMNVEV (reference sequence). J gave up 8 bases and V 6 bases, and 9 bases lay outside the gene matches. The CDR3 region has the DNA TGTGCCAGCAGCCCGGGACTAGCGGAGTTCTATGAGCAGTTCTTC. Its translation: CASSPGLAEFYEQFF.

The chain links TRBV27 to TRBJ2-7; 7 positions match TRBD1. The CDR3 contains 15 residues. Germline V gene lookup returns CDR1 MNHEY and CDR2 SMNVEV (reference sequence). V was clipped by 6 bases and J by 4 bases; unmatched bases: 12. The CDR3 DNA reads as TGTGCCAGCAGGCAGGTAGGGACAGAGAAATACGAGCAGTACTTC. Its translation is CASRQVGTEKYEQYF.

CDR3 region: CASRLTSGYGGYTF. DNA of the CDR3: TGTGCCAGCAGACTAACATCAGGGTACGGTGGCTACACCTTC. The rearrangement joins TRBV5-4 to TRBJ1-2, with D perhaps matching TRBD1 (5 bases). CDR3 length: 14 amino acids. Germline loops: CDR1 SGHNT, CDR2 YYREEE (reference sequence). With 5 bases removed from V and 7 bases from J, the gap between germline ends came to 18 bases.

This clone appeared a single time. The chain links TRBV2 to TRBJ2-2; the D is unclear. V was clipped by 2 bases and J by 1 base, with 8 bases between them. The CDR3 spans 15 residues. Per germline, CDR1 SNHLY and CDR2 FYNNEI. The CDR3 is CASSENPGNTGELFF. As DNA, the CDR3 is TGTGCCAGCAGTGAAAATCCAGGGAACACCGGGGAGCTGTTTTTT.

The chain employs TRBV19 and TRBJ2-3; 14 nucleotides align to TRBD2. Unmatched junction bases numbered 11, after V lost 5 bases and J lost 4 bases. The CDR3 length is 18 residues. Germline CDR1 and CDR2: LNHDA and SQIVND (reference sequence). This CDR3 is CASSSPGLAGASPDTQYF. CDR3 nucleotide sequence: TGTGCCAGTAGTTCGCCGGGACTAGCGGGAGCAAGTCCAGATACGCAGTATTTT. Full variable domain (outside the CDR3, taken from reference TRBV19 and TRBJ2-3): DGGITQSPKYLFRKEGQNVTLSCEQNLNHDAMYWYRQDPGQGLRLIYYSQIVNDFQKGDIAEGYSVSREKKESFPLTVTSAQKNPTAFYLCASSSPGLAGASPDTQYFGPGTRLTVL.

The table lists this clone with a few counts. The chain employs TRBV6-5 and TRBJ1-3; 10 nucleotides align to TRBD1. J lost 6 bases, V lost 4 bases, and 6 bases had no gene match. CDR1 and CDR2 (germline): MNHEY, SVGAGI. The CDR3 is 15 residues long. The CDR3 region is CASSSGTGVPNTIYF. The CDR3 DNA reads TGTGCCAGCAGTTCCGGGACAGGGGTCCCAAACACCATATATTTT.

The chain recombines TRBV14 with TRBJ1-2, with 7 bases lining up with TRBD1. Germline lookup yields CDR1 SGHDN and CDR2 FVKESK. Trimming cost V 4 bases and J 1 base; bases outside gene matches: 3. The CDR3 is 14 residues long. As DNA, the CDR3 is TGTGCCAGCAGCCCGGGACAGTTTAACTATGGCTACACCTTC. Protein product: CASSPGQFNYGYTF.

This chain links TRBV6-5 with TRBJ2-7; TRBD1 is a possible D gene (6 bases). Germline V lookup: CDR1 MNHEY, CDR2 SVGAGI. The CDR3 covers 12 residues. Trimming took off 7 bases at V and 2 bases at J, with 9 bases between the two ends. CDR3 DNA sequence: TGTGCCAGCATAGGGACAACCTACGAGCAGTACTTC. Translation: CASIGTTYEQYF.

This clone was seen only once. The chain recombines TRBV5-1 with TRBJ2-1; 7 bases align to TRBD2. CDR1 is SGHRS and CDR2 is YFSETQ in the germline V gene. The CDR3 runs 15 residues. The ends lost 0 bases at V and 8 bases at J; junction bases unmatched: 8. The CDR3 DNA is TGCGCCAGCAGCTTGGGAATCGGGGGGAGGGATGAGCAGTTCTTC. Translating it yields CASSLGIGGRDEQFF.

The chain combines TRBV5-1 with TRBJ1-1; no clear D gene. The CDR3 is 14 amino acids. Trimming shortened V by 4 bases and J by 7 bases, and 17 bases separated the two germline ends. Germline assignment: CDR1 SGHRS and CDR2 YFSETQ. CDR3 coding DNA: TGCGCCAGCAGCGACGGACTTCCCGTGGGTGAAGCTTTCTTT. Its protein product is CASSDGLPVGEAFF.

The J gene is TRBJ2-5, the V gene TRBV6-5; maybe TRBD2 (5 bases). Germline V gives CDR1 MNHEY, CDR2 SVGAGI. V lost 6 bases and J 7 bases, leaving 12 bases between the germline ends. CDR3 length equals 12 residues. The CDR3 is CASSRDEGTQYF. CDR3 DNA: TGTGCCAGCAGCCGAGACGAGGGGACCCAGTACTTC.

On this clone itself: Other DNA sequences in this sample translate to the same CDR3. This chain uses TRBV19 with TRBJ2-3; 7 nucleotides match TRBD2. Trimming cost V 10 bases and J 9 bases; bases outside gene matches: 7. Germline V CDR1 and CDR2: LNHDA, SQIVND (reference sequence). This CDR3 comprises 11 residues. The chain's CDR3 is CATPGGTTQYF. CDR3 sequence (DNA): TGTGCCACCCCGGGGGGAACCACGCAGTATTTT.